Following are 23 T cell receptor beta chains from one sample sequenced in a study of radiation and T cells in renal cell carcinoma. Time point here: baseline pretreatment blood. The treatment is: 15 Gy SBRT to primary tumor, nephrectomy 4 weeks later. The method was immunoSEQ multiplex PCR; TCRdb's version includes in-frame clones alone and lacks a portion of them. The sample yields around 64,000 clones, around 78% seen once. The source material was blood, sampled from a patient whose treatment included radiotherapy and nephrectomy. The source of these receptors is a man aged 55 to 69 with renal cell carcinoma.

This chain uses TRBV5-1 with TRBJ2-3, with D tentatively TRBD2 (6 bases). Trimming pared 3 bases from V and 6 bases from J, leaving 14 bases between. This CDR3 comprises 14 residues. Germline loops: CDR1 SGHRS, CDR2 YFSETQ. In DNA, the CDR3 is TGCGCCAGCAGCTCCGGGACTTACCCCGATACGCAGTATTTT. Translating it yields CASSSGTYPDTQYF.

The V and J genes are TRBV18 and TRBJ2-5; no clear D. CDR3 length: 11 residues. Germline-derived CDR1 and CDR2 are KGHSH and LQKENI. Trimming took off 5 bases at V and 1 base at J, with 2 bases between the two ends. Here the CDR3 reads CASSAQETQYF. The CDR3 DNA reads as TGTGCCAGCTCAGCCCAAGAGACCCAGTACTTC. Full variable domain (remainder filled in from reference TRBV18 and TRBJ2-5): NAGVMQNPRHLVRRRGQEARLRCSPMKGHSHVYWYRQLPEEGLKFMVYLQKENIIDESGMPKERFSAEFPKEGPSILRIQQVVRGDSAAYFCASSAQETQYFGPGTRLLVL.

The chain joins TRBV19 to TRBJ2-7; D may be TRBD2 (5 bases). V lost 11 bases and J 0 bases, leaving 17 bases between the germline ends. In germline, CDR1 is LNHDA, CDR2 SQIVND (reference sequence). This CDR3 has 14 amino acids. As DNA, the CDR3 is TGTGCCGTATCCCCGGGCGGGTACTCCTACGAGCAGTACTTC. Protein: CAVSPGGYSYEQYF.

The rearrangement uses TRBV15 and TRBJ1-5; D is undetermined. V was trimmed by 1 base and J by 5 bases, leaving 18 bases between them. The CDR3 has 17 amino acids. Per the germline V gene, CDR1 is LNHNV and CDR2 is YYDKDF (reference sequence). CDR3 bases: TGTGCCACCAGCAGAGGCTCCGGGGTCATCCAGTATCAGCCCCAGCATTTT. Protein product: CATSRGSGVIQYQPQHF.

CDR3 sequence: CASSVTRDDSPLHF. CDR3 coding DNA: TGTGCCAGCAGTGTTACCAGGGATGATTCACCCCTCCACTTT. This chain connects TRBV6-4 to TRBJ1-6, with TRBD1 as a possible D gene (5 bases). Trimming removed 4 bases at V and 8 bases at J, with 12 bases between. This CDR3 is built from 14 residues. The V gene's germline CDR1 is MRHNA and CDR2 SNTAGT.

The J gene is TRBJ2-1, the V gene TRBV9; D gene uncertain. The CDR3 runs to 16 residues. The V and J ends lost 3 bases and 0 bases respectively, with 13 bases between them. Germline-derived CDR1 and CDR2 are SGDLS and YYNGEE. The CDR3 region is CASSAGLASSYNEQFF. Here the CDR3 DNA reads TGTGCCAGCAGCGCCGGGCTGGCCAGCTCCTACAATGAGCAGTTCTTC.

The gene calls are TRBV6-5 and TRBJ1-1; D is perhaps TRBD1 (6 bases). From germline, CDR1 is MNHEY and CDR2 SVGAGI. This CDR3 contains 12 residues. This CDR3 reads CGGEGGGTEAFF. In nucleotides, the CDR3 is TGTGGTGGTGAGGGGGGTGGCACTGAAGCTTTCTTT.

V gene TRBV13 combines with J gene TRBJ2-7; TRBD2 agrees at 8 bases. The CDR3 is made up of 15 amino acids. In germline, CDR1 is PRHDT, CDR2 FYEKMQ (reference sequence). Trimming cost V 2 bases and J 3 bases; bases outside gene matches: 6. The CDR3 here is CASSLNPGGLYEQYF. In DNA form, the CDR3 reads TGTGCCAGCAGCTTAAACCCGGGGGGGCTCTACGAGCAGTACTTC.

This chain connects TRBV7-9 to TRBJ1-2; possibly TRBD1 for D (5 bases). V dropped 8 bases and J dropped 6 bases, with 16 bases sitting between them. CDR3 length: 13 amino acids. Germline-derived CDR1 and CDR2 are SEHNR and FQNEAQ (reference sequence). DNA for the CDR3: TGTGCCAGCGTGAGGGGAGTTGAGAATGGCTACACCTTC. It specifies CASVRGVENGYTF.

The chain joins TRBV19 to TRBJ1-1; D might be TRBD1 (5 bases). Germline assignment: CDR1 LNHDA and CDR2 SQIVND (reference sequence). The CDR3 runs 14 residues. V lost 3 bases and J lost 1, with 9 bases in between. The CDR3 sequence: CASSISTGNTEAFF. In DNA form, the CDR3 reads TGTGCCAGTAGTATCTCTACAGGGAACACTGAAGCTTTCTTT.

In this sample, this clone turned up once. The chain uses TRBV7-9 and TRBJ2-4; the D call may be TRBD1 or TRBD2 (5 bases each). Between the trimmed V and J ends, which lost 5 bases and 3 bases, there was a span of 17 bases. This CDR3 region has 16 residues. CDR1 is SEHNR and CDR2 is FQNEAQ in the germline V gene (reference sequence). The CDR3 spells CASSPPGLDIKNIQYF. Written as DNA, the CDR3 is TGTGCCAGCAGCCCACCGGGGTTGGACATCAAAAACATTCAGTACTTC.

The chain uses TRBV18 and TRBJ2-1; D tentatively reads TRBD1 or TRBD2 (5 bases each). The germline V gene has CDR1 KGHSH and CDR2 LQKENI. This CDR3 comprises 14 residues. Trimming took 11 bases from V and 7 from J, leaving 21 bases between them. CDR3 protein: CASRVGASGNEQFF. The CDR3 DNA reads TGTGCCTCCCGAGTTGGGGCATCGGGGAATGAGCAGTTCTTC.

The chain joins TRBV20-1 to TRBJ1-2, with D perhaps TRBD1 (5 bases). Germline values: CDR1 DFQATT, CDR2 SNEGSKA (reference sequence). Trimming pared 5 bases from V and 4 bases from J, leaving 8 bases between. The CDR3 runs to 11 residues. This CDR3 is CSAQTAYGYTF. CDR3 coding DNA: TGCAGTGCTCAGACAGCCTATGGCTACACCTTC.

This chain links TRBV28 with TRBJ2-3, with no clear D. The CDR3 sequence is 13 residues long. The V end lost 9 bases, the J end lost 0 bases, and 10 bases lay between the germline ends. The germline CDR1 and CDR2 sequences are MDHEN and SYDVKM. The CDR3: CASSESSTDTQYF. The CDR3 DNA reads TGTGCCAGTTCGGAGAGTAGCACAGATACGCAGTATTTT.

V is TRBV5-4 and J is TRBJ2-3; TRBD1 matches 11 bases. CDR3 size: 16 residues. The V segment lost 4 bases and the J segment 2 bases; nucleotides outside the gene matches: 6. CDR1 is SGHNT, CDR2 YYREEE, per germline (reference sequence). The CDR3 bases are TGTGCCAGCAGCACCCCGGGACAGGGGGTCACAGATACGCAGTATTTT. It is translated as CASSTPGQGVTDTQYF.

The chain joins TRBV9 to TRBJ2-1, with D possibly TRBD1 on 6 matching bases. The CDR3 is made up of 15 amino acids. Trimming took off 3 bases at V and 8 bases at J, with 18 bases between the two ends. In germline, CDR1 is SGDLS, CDR2 YYNGEE. The CDR3 reads CASSASGTSVDEQFF. CDR3 nucleotides: TGTGCCAGCAGCGCATCCGGGACATCTGTCGATGAGCAGTTCTTC.

V is TRBV14 and J is TRBJ1-3, with D maybe TRBD1 (5 bases). V was trimmed by 1 base and J by 4 bases, leaving 11 bases between them. Germline loops: CDR1 SGHDN, CDR2 FVKESK. This CDR3 is 15 amino acids long. The CDR3 protein is CASSQGQLLGNTIYF. The CDR3 nucleotides read TGTGCCAGCAGCCAAGGACAGCTACTGGGAAACACCATATATTTT.

The rearrangement joins TRBV16 to TRBJ1-5; 8 bases fit TRBD1. In germline, CDR1 is KGHSY, CDR2 FQNENV. V lost 4 bases, J lost 0 bases, and 5 bases stayed unmatched. The CDR3 consists of 16 residues. The DNA for the CDR3 is TGTGCCAGCAGCCCGGGGACAGGTTATAGCAATCAGCCCCAGCATTTT. This sequence encodes CASSPGTGYSNQPQHF. The complete variable domain, with remaining parts taken from reference TRBV16 and TRBJ1-5, reads GEEVAQTPKHLVRGEGQKAKLYCAPIKGHSYVFWYQQVLKNEFKFLISFQNENVFDETGMPKERFSAKCLPNSPCSLEIQATKLEDSAVYFCASSPGTGYSNQPQHFGDGTRLSIL.

The gene calls are TRBV7-8 and TRBJ2-5; 12 bases are a match to TRBD2. The CDR3 is 17 amino acids. V lost 5 bases, J lost 5 bases, and 12 bases stayed unmatched. The germline V gene has CDR1 SGHVS and CDR2 FQNEAQ. CDR3 DNA: TGTGCCAGCAGCCCACACAGACTAGCGGGAGTGAGGGAGACCCAGTACTTC. Translating gives CASSPHRLAGVRETQYF. The whole variable domain, remainder taken from reference TRBV7-8 and TRBJ2-5, is GAGVSQSPRYKVAKRGQDVALRCDPISGHVSLFWYQQALGQGPEFLTYFQNEAQLDKSGLPSDRFFAERPEGSVSTLKIQRTQQEDSAVYLCASSPHRLAGVRETQYFGPGTRLLVL.

The chain couples TRBV5-1 to TRBJ2-5, with D perhaps given as TRBD1 or TRBD2 (5 bases each). The J call may not be correct, given that the DNA end is closer to TRBJ2-7. Germline V gene data show CDR1 as SGHRS and CDR2 as YFSETQ. The length of the CDR3 is 15 residues. The CDR3 here is CASSSRDPIADEQYF. CDR3 sequence (DNA): TGCGCCAGCAGCTCCCGGGACCCCATCGCAGACGAGCAGTACTTC.

This clone was seen a handful of times. V is TRBV19 and J is TRBJ1-2, with D possibly matching TRBD1 (6 bases). Deletions cut 3 bases from V and 4 bases from J, with 18 bases between. The germline V gene has CDR1 LNHDA and CDR2 SQIVND (reference sequence). CDR3 length: 16 amino acids. DNA for the CDR3: TGTGCCAGTAGTATGGGGGGGCAAGGTGGATTCTATGGCTACACCTTC. The encoded protein is CASSMGGQGGFYGYTF.

About this clone itself: This same CDR3 is encoded by further DNA sequences in the sample. The V gene is TRBV2, the J gene TRBJ2-5; D unclear. This CDR3 contains 11 residues. The V end lost 6 bases, the J end lost 5 bases, and 7 bases lay between the germline ends. Germline CDR1 SNHLY, CDR2 FYNNEI. The chain's CDR3 is CASSLGETQYF. The CDR3 coding sequence is TGTGCCAGCAGCCTAGGGGAGACCCAGTACTTC.

The chain combines TRBV5-6 with TRBJ2-5; D call uncertain. V lost 4 bases to trimming and J lost 5 bases, with 9 bases between them. Germline values: CDR1 SGHDT, CDR2 YYEEEE. The CDR3 is 12 residues long. Written as DNA, the CDR3 is TGTGCCAGCAGCCCGGTTGAGGAGACCCAGTACTTC. This encodes CASSPVEETQYF.